The 29 T cell receptor beta chains presented below share a single source sample, sequenced in a study of blood T cell repertoires in COVID-19. Using immunoSEQ multiplex PCR, the repertoire was profiled, and TCRdb retains in-frame clones only, with some absent. The sample includes approximately 220,000 clones, approximately 81% of them seen just once. Sequenced: peripheral blood. The receptors were sampled from a woman older than 75 with acute or convalescent COVID-19.

Written as DNA, the CDR3 is TGTGCCAGCAGCTTAAGCCCAGGCCCTGGTGGCTACACCTTC. It translates to CASSLSPGPGGYTF. The chain combines TRBV11-2 with TRBJ1-2; D not resolved. The CDR3 has 14 amino acids. V lost 2 bases to trimming and J lost 7 bases, with 14 bases between them. From germline, CDR1 is SGHAT and CDR2 FQNNGV.

To note about this clone: The same CDR3 also results from other DNA sequences found in this sample. The chain carries TRBV28 and TRBJ2-7; D is ambiguous. The length of the CDR3 is 11 residues. Trimming took 3 bases from V and 4 from J, leaving 4 bases between them. CDR1 is MDHEN, CDR2 SYDVKM, per germline. The CDR3 here is CASSLRYEQYF. CDR3 DNA: TGTGCCAGCAGTTTGAGGTACGAGCAGTACTTC.

The chain couples TRBV2 to TRBJ1-5; 7 bases are shared with TRBD1. V gave up 4 bases and J gave up 9 bases; unmatched junction bases: 6. The CDR3 has 13 residues. Germline V CDR1 and CDR2: SNHLY, FYNNEI. CDR3 bases: TGTGCCAGCAGTGGACAGGGCGTAGTGCCCCAGCATTTT. Amino acid sequence: CASSGQGVVPQHF.

V and J are TRBV18 and TRBJ2-7; maybe TRBD2 (6 bases). The CDR3 extends over 15 amino acids. From germline, CDR1 is KGHSH and CDR2 LQKENI. The V end lost 3 bases, the J end lost 2 bases, and 14 bases lay between the germline ends. In nucleotides, the CDR3 is TGTGCCAGCTCACCGGGAGGAGACAGTGCCTACGAGCAGTACTTC. It is translated as CASSPGGDSAYEQYF.

V is TRBV6-8 and J is TRBJ1-4; 8 bases match TRBD1. V gave up 6 bases and J gave up 7 bases; unmatched junction bases: 10. The germline CDR1 and CDR2 sequences are MNHGY and SAAAGT. The CDR3 totals 15 residues. This CDR3 is CASSNAWDRTEKLFF. DNA for the CDR3: TGTGCCAGCAGCAACGCTTGGGACAGGACTGAAAAACTGTTTTTT.

The chain carries TRBV6-5 and TRBJ1-2; TRBD1 might be the D (6 bases). CDR1 MNHEY and CDR2 SVGAGI come from the germline V gene. V gave up 5 bases and J gave up 4 bases, with 11 bases separating them. The CDR3 covers 13 residues. The CDR3 reads CASSPGQRYGYTF. CDR3 DNA: TGTGCCAGCAGTCCGGGACAACGCTATGGCTACACCTTC.

The CDR3 DNA reads TGCGCCAGCAGCTTGGGATCCGGGGGACCCAATTCACCCCTCCACTTT. Its protein is CASSLGSGGPNSPLHF. The chain carries TRBV5-1 and TRBJ1-6; tentatively, D is TRBD1 (5 bases). In germline, CDR1 is SGHRS, CDR2 YFSETQ. The V gene lost 0 bases and the J gene lost 7 bases, with 14 bases spanning the gap. The CDR3 runs 16 residues. Together with reference TRBV5-1 and TRBJ1-6, the CDR3 gives the full variable domain: KAGVTQTPRYLIKTRGQQVTLSCSPISGHRSVSWYQQTPGQGLQFLFEYFSETQRNKGNFPGRFSGRQFSNSRSEMNVSTLELGDSALYLCASSLGSGGPNSPLHFGNGTRLTVT.

Points on this clone: Germline and junction disagree at one end, which may indicate a read error. This sample also contains other DNA sequences that code for the same CDR3. The chain employs TRBV4-3 and TRBJ1-6; no firm D call. This CDR3 is 15 amino acids long. Germline CDR1 and CDR2: LGHNA and YSLEER. CDR3 DNA sequence: TGCGCCAGCAGTCAAGATTACAGAGATAATTCACCCCTCCACTTT. Its translation: CASSQDYRDNSPLHF.

This clone was detected only a few times. The chain couples TRBV6-2 or TRBV6-3 to TRBJ2-7; TRBD2 aligns across 13 bases. The CDR3 has 14 amino acids. Germline V gives CDR1 MNHEY, CDR2 SVGEGT. V shed 5 bases, J shed 3 bases, and the junction held 1 base outside the gene matches. For the CDR3, the DNA is TGTGCCAGCAGTCGACTAGCGGGGGGCTACGAGCAGTACTTC. Residues: CASSRLAGGYEQYF.

The rearrangement links TRBV9 to TRBJ1-5; D unclear. In germline, CDR1 is SGDLS, CDR2 YYNGEE. The CDR3 extends over 14 amino acids. V lost 0 bases, J lost 3 bases, and 7 bases lay in between. The CDR3 reads CASSVGQINQPQHF. CDR3 sequence (DNA): TGTGCCAGCAGCGTAGGCCAGATCAATCAGCCCCAGCATTTT.

This clone was counted a few times. The chain carries TRBV10-2 and TRBJ2-2; 8 bases are shared with TRBD2. Germline trimming cut 10 bases from V and 5 bases from J; bases unmatched to any gene: 12. Germline assignment: CDR1 WSHSY and CDR2 SAAADI. The CDR3 is 15 amino acids. The chain's CDR3 is CANYSREGQTGELFF. CDR3 DNA: TGCGCCAACTATTCCCGGGAGGGCCAGACCGGGGAGCTGTTTTTT.

The rearrangement joins TRBV19 to TRBJ2-1; TRBD2 matches at 7 bases. The junction had 9 bases not matched to a gene; V was cut back by 4 bases and J by 0 bases. Germline CDR1 is LNHDA and CDR2 is SQIVND (reference sequence). This CDR3 spans 17 amino acids. The CDR3 spells CASSKSLAAYSYNEQFF. In DNA form, the CDR3 reads TGTGCCAGTAGTAAATCCCTAGCGGCGTACTCCTACAATGAGCAGTTCTTC.

This rearrangement joins TRBV7-8 to TRBJ1-4; 10 bases line up with TRBD1. Per the germline V gene, CDR1 is SGHVS and CDR2 is FQNEAQ. The CDR3 covers 15 residues. V lost 5 bases to trimming and J lost 5 bases; unmatched junction nucleotides: 5. The CDR3 region is CASSIRTGGNEKLFF. The CDR3 coding sequence is TGTGCCAGCAGCATAAGGACAGGGGGGAATGAAAAACTGTTTTTT.

CDR3 DNA sequence: TGTGCCAGTAGTCAAAACTTCGCGGGGGGCCAAGAGACCCAGTACTTC. Residues: CASSQNFAGGQETQYF. The V and J genes are TRBV19 and TRBJ2-5; 8 nucleotides line up with TRBD2. The length of the CDR3 is 16 residues. Trimming removed 5 bases from V and 1 base from J; junction bases left unmatched: 9. Germline V lookup: CDR1 LNHDA, CDR2 SQIVND (reference sequence).

V is TRBV9 and J is TRBJ2-5; 7 nucleotides agree with TRBD2. This CDR3 spans 14 amino acids. Germline lookup yields CDR1 SGDLS and CDR2 YYNGEE. J lost 2 bases, V lost 2 bases, and 3 bases had no gene match. In nucleotides, the CDR3 is TGTGCCAGCAGCGTTCTAGCGGAGCAAGAGACCCAGTACTTC. It encodes CASSVLAEQETQYF.

The rearrangement uses TRBV24-1 and TRBJ1-2; weak D call: TRBD1 (5 bases). CDR1 and CDR2 (germline): KGHDR, SFDVKD. This CDR3 has 15 amino acids. The ends were cut back, 3 bases at V and 8 bases at J, with 18 bases in the middle. The CDR3 nucleotides read TGTGCCACCAGTGATCCGTCGGACAAACCGCCGGGCTACACCTTC. It encodes CATSDPSDKPPGYTF.

The chain carries TRBV24-1 and TRBJ2-7, with D possibly matching TRBD2 (6 bases). CDR3 length: 12 residues. Germline V CDR1 and CDR2: KGHDR, SFDVKD. Trimming removed 4 bases from V and 10 bases from J, with 13 bases in between. CDR3: CATSDTRERQYF. For the CDR3, the DNA is TGTGCCACCAGTGACACTCGGGAGAGACAGTACTTC.

The table lists this clone with many counts. The genes are TRBV19 and TRBJ1-1; 8 bases match TRBD1. There are 13 residues in the CDR3. The V and J ends lost 6 bases and 4 bases, in that order; junction bases with no gene match: 4. In germline, CDR1 is LNHDA, CDR2 SQIVND (reference sequence). The CDR3 protein is CASRTGAGTEAFF. CDR3 sequence (DNA): TGTGCCAGTAGGACAGGGGCCGGCACTGAAGCTTTCTTT.

The rearrangement uses TRBV11-3 and TRBJ2-2; tentatively, D is TRBD2 (7 bases). Germline CDR1 SGHNT, CDR2 YENEEA. The CDR3 length is 17 residues. V was clipped by 2 bases and J by 0 bases, with 13 bases between them. The DNA of the CDR3 is TGTGCCAGCAGCTTATACGGGGGGCAAGCGAACACCGGGGAGCTGTTTTTT. Protein product: CASSLYGGQANTGELFF.

The V gene is TRBV30, the J gene TRBJ2-5; D may be TRBD1 (6 bases). The CDR3 runs to 13 residues. V was shortened by 1 base and J by 5 bases, with 11 bases between the two germline ends. Germline V CDR1 and CDR2: GTSNPN, SVGIG (reference sequence). The CDR3 nucleotides read TGTGCCTGGAGTGGACAGGCGAGGGAGACCCAGTACTTC. This gives the protein CAWSGQARETQYF.

This clone was seen only a few times. This sequence joins TRBV4-3 and TRBJ1-2; TRBD1 is a possible D gene (5 bases). Between the trimmed V and J ends, which lost 0 bases and 4 bases, there was a span of 18 bases. Germline CDR1 reads LGHNA; CDR2 reads YSLEER. The CDR3 is 17 amino acids. Here the CDR3 DNA reads TGCGCCAGCAGCCAAGATGCCGGGCAGGGTATCGGCTATGGCTACACCTTC. This gives the protein CASSQDAGQGIGYGYTF.

CDR3 region: CARSAGHCSYEQYF. In DNA form, the CDR3 reads TGTGCCAGAAGCGCCGGACACTGCTCCTACGAGCAGTACTTC. V and J are TRBV7-5 and TRBJ2-7; TRBD1, the table's D call, lacks a check against the DNA. TRBV7-5 is described as a pseudogene. The length of the CDR3 is 14 residues.

The CDR3 sequence: CARSPRGTLPYGYTF. Written as DNA, the CDR3 is TGTGCCAGAAGCCCTCGGGGAACCCTCCCCTATGGCTACACCTTC. The chain couples TRBV7-5 to TRBJ1-2. TRBV7-5 is classified as a pseudogene. The length of the CDR3 is 15 residues.

This clone came up once. V is TRBV11-3 and J is TRBJ1-2; 9 bases align to TRBD1. CDR1 and CDR2 from the germline V gene are SGHNT and YENEEA. V was pared by 3 bases and J by 6 bases, with 5 bases of the junction left unmatched. The CDR3 has 14 residues. CDR3: CASSFTGGRNGYTF. The CDR3 DNA follows: TGTGCCAGCAGCTTCACAGGGGGCAGAAATGGCTACACCTTC.

The chain links TRBV6-6 to TRBJ2-1, with 8 positions matching TRBD2. V trimming: 7 bases; J trimming: 2 bases; junction bases outside the gene matches: 7. The CDR3 is 15 residues long. CDR1 and CDR2 (germline): MNHNY, SVGAGI (reference sequence). CDR3: CASNSLAGTYNEQFF. Written as DNA, the CDR3 is TGTGCCAGCAATTCTCTAGCGGGCACCTACAATGAGCAGTTCTTC.

The chain combines TRBV3-1 (or the pseudogene TRBV3-2) with TRBJ2-4, with 7 bases fitting TRBD1. Germline CDR1 is LGHDT and CDR2 is YNNKEL (reference sequence). The junction had 8 bases not matched to a gene; V was cut back by 1 base and J by 8 bases. This CDR3 region has 15 residues. The chain's CDR3 is CASSQGIQGLDIQYF. In nucleotides, the CDR3 is TGTGCCAGCAGCCAAGGAATACAGGGGTTAGACATTCAGTACTTC.

The chain uses TRBV5-6 and TRBJ2-1; 8 bases fit TRBD2. Germline loops: CDR1 SGHDT, CDR2 YYEEEE. V shed 3 bases and J 7 bases; nucleotides not matched to a gene: 12. CDR3 length equals 16 residues. The DNA of the CDR3 is TGTGCCAGCAGCTGGGGGTGGAGCGGGAGCTCGAATGAGCAGTTCTTC. Protein: CASSWGWSGSSNEQFF. Supplemented by reference TRBV5-6 and TRBJ2-1, the full variable domain reads DAGVTQSPTHLIKTRGQQVTLRCSPKSGHDTVSWYQQALGQGPQFIFQYYEEEERQRGNFPDRFSGHQFPNYSSELNVNALLLGDSALYLCASSWGWSGSSNEQFFGPGTRLTVL.

The rearrangement links TRBV3-1 (or the pseudogene TRBV3-2) to TRBJ2-3, with TRBD2 matching over 7 bases. V trimming: 4 bases; J trimming: 6 bases; junction bases outside the gene matches: 13. Germline V gene sequence: CDR1 LGHDT, CDR2 YNNKEL (reference sequence). The CDR3 consists of 16 residues. Written as DNA, the CDR3 is TGTGCCAGCAGCCGGTCGGCGGGCCTGGGAGGGGATACGCAGTATTTT. Translated, it gives CASSRSAGLGGDTQYF.

The V call is TRBV5-6, the J call TRBJ1-2; 10 bases fit TRBD1. There are 15 residues in the CDR3. V was clipped by 3 bases and J by 0 bases; unmatched bases: 2. CDR1 SGHDT and CDR2 YYEEEE come from the germline V gene. The CDR3 nucleotides are TGTGCCAGCAGCTGGGGACAGGGGTCTAACTATGGCTACACCTTC. The encoded protein is CASSWGQGSNYGYTF.